This T cell receptor beta chain originates from a study of T cells in Graves' hyperthyroidism and ophthalmopathy. Whole-study findings and limits: Most expanded thyroid clonotypes above 0.001 also appeared in blood. Through a model of 13 V-J features, ophthalmopathy was separated from stable hyperthyroidism.

This clonotype was counted ten times or more. No antigen is known for it. TCR beta CDR3 region amplification was performed from RNA transcripts. The primer set for the first-round RT-PCR of the TCR CDR3 was HTBI. TCRdb called the multiplex PCR reads again in MiXCR, with one record for every CDR3 protein. Of some 400,000 distinct CDR3 sequences in the sample, 19% are singletons; the top ten hold about 3.7%. For Graves' hyperthyroidism to be stable, ophthalmopathy could not progress within 18 months. The specimen sequenced was blood. This TCR was sampled from a woman in her late teens or twenties with Graves' hyperthyroidism.

CDR3 region: CASSPRVAYGYTF. The CDR3, as DNA: TGTGCCAGCTCACCCAGGGTTGCCTATGGCTACACCTTC. This chain links TRBV18 with TRBJ1-2, with a weak D call TRBD1 (5 bases). CDR3 length: 13 amino acids. CDR1 is KGHSH and CDR2 is LQKENI in the germline V gene. Trimming removed 3 bases at V and 4 bases at J, with 9 bases between.